This T cell receptor beta chain was recovered during a study of shared clonotypes between healthy human individuals. Concerning this clone: Its antigen is still unknown.

Every subset had its genomic DNA shared out evenly among several immunoSEQ plates. Assay: immunoSEQ multiplex PCR; the TCRdb copy retains only in-frame clones and omits some. The sample includes a few hundred thousand clones, roughly 84% of them seen just once. In CD8 memory, CD45RO+ cells were put together with CCR7-negative CD45RA+ TemRA cells. Trimming cost V 6 bases and J 13 bases, with 15 bases left between them. Germline V CDR1 and CDR2: DFQATT, SNEGSKA (reference sequence). This CDR3 has 10 amino acids. Broader study findings: In contrast to clonotypes shared by all four donors, non-shared clonotypes had lower generation probabilities.

Specimen: memory CD8+ T cells sorted from blood. Subset specified: CD45RO+ cells pooled with CCR7-negative TemRA cells. This sequence originates from a man aged 18 to 29 in good health. The rearrangement joins TRBV20-1 to TRBJ1-2; no firm D call. In DNA form, the CDR3 reads TGCAGTGCGAGCGATCCCGCACTCACCTTC. Translated: CSASDPALTF.